One and the same sample provided the 2 T cell receptor beta chains below, sequenced in a study of naive and memory T cell subsets. Broader study findings: Possibly reflecting memory cells re-expressing CD45RA, a few larger clonotypes occurred in naive repertoires, especially CD8.

The beta constant-region primer was an equimolar mix of two oligonucleotides covering TRBC1 and TRBC2. Four rounds of PCR amplified the ligated cDNA using nested alpha and beta constant-region primers plus SP2. TCRdb itself ran the UMI-ligation and nested PCR reads through MiXCR, one entry per CDR3 protein. The sample lists about 90,000 distinct CDR3 sequences, around 11% seen once, with around 0.13% in the top ten. No antigens are known for them. Source material: naive CD4+ T cells from blood. All receptors derive from a human donor in good health.

In this sample, this clonotype turned up a few times. The rearrangement joins TRBV12-3 or TRBV12-4 to TRBJ1-5, with D hard to call. The CDR3 runs to 14 residues. The V end was cut by 5 bases, the J end by 2 bases, with 10 bases between. The CDR3 spells CASSPQKRNQPQHF. CDR3 DNA: TGTGCCAGCAGTCCACAAAAACGCAATCAGCCCCAGCATTTT.

This clonotype was detected only a few times. The genes are TRBV7-2 and TRBJ2-3; D is unresolved. Germline V gene data show CDR1 as SGHTA and CDR2 as FQGNSA. V lost 5 bases and J lost 5, with 20 bases in between. The length of the CDR3 is 16 residues. The CDR3 sequence: CASSLGSARSGDTQYF. Written as DNA, the CDR3 is TGTGCCAGCAGCCTGGGGTCTGCACGATCGGGAGATACGCAGTATTTT.